This T cell receptor (beta chain) was identified in a study of blood T cells in healthy people across ages. Study-wide results and limits: Across the age range, TCR beta diversity per million T cells fell in a roughly linear way.

Primed by a sample-barcoded 5' primer and a J-beta primer mix, a second PCR proceeded for 7 to 11 cycles. Using its own MiXCR run on the 5' RACE reads, TCRdb lists one record per CDR3 protein. The sample contains 450,000 to 600,000 distinct CDR3 sequences, around a quarter of which appear only once. The V gene's germline CDR1 is MNHEY and CDR2 SVGAGI. There are 17 residues in the CDR3. V lost 0 bases and J lost 3, with 16 bases in between. Notes on this clonotype: Its antigen is unidentified.

The sample also formed part of further work on T cells of mothers and their children.

The sequencing input was blood. The chain recombines TRBV6-5 with TRBJ2-3; possible D gene TRBD2, 6 bases. The clonotype originates from a boy under 10 years old in good health. CDR3 in amino acids: CASSYSVLAKYTDTQYF. The DNA for the CDR3 is TGTGCCAGCAGTTACTCGGTCCTAGCGAAATATACAGATACGCAGTATTTT.